A single sample is the source of the 20 T cell receptor beta chains below, sequenced in a study of beta chain features in type 1 diabetes. Study-level results: TCRB CDR3s from Type 1 diabetes patients were moderately but significantly shorter in all four CD4+ subsets.

The sequenced template was cDNA made from the entire isolated RNA. TCRdb's table, derived via immunoSEQ multiplex PCR, lists solely in-frame clones and lacks some. Here the sample spans roughly 220,000 clones, 16% being singletons. Their specific antigens are unknown. Sequenced: naive CD4+ T cells from blood. The receptor set was obtained from a man aged 30 to 39 with type 1 diabetes.

This clone came up a few times. Here the CDR3 reads CASSYSLGSGQPQHF. CDR3 in DNA: TGTGCCAGCAGTTACTCGCTGGGATCGGGTCAGCCCCAGCATTTT. The gene calls are TRBV6-5 and TRBJ1-5; D remains unclear. CDR1 is MNHEY and CDR2 is SVGAGI in the germline V gene. Trimming pared 0 bases from V and 6 bases from J, leaving 12 bases between. This CDR3 is built from 15 residues.

The table lists this clone with a few counts. The rearrangement links TRBV9 to TRBJ2-3; D not certain. The CDR3 has 14 amino acids. V lost 0 bases and J 5 bases, leaving 10 bases between the germline ends. Germline V gene data show CDR1 as SGDLS and CDR2 as YYNGEE. The CDR3 coding sequence is TGTGCCAGCAGCGTAGACCAGCCTCAAGATACGCAGTATTTT. Its protein product is CASSVDQPQDTQYF.

V is TRBV29-1 and J is TRBJ2-7; D is perhaps TRBD2 (6 bases). CDR3 length equals 12 residues. Germline CDR1 SQVTM, CDR2 ANQGSEA. Trimming took 2 bases from V and 7 from J, leaving 12 bases between them. This chain's CDR3 is CSVESGFGEQYF. Written as DNA, the CDR3 is TGCAGCGTTGAAAGCGGGTTCGGGGAGCAGTACTTC.

This rearrangement joins TRBV7-3 to TRBJ2-1, with a tentative D call TRBD2 (5 bases). V was cut by 2 bases and J by 0 bases, with 8 bases left in between. The germline V gene encodes CDR1 SGHTA and CDR2 FQGTGA. The CDR3 has 15 residues. The CDR3 sequence is CASSLGEPSYNEQFF. The CDR3 nucleotides are TGTGCCAGCAGCTTAGGGGAGCCCTCCTACAATGAGCAGTTCTTC. The full variable domain, in which reference TRBV7-3 and TRBJ2-1 provide the parts outside the CDR3, is GAGVSQTPSNKVTEKGKYVELRCDPISGHTALYWYRQSLGQGPEFLIYFQGTGAADDSGLPNDRFFAVRPEGSVSTLKIQRTERGDSAVYLCASSLGEPSYNEQFFGPGTRLTVL.

This rearrangement joins TRBV29-1 to TRBJ2-7, with 7 bases lining up with TRBD1. This CDR3 comprises 13 residues. In germline, CDR1 is SQVTM, CDR2 ANQGSEA. The V gene end was trimmed by 6 bases and the J gene end by 3 bases; junction bases not matched to a gene: 8. The CDR3 loop is CSVGDSPIYEQYF. The CDR3 DNA is TGCAGCGTCGGGGACAGCCCGATCTACGAGCAGTACTTC.

In its sample, this clone was seen a few times. The rearrangement joins TRBV29-1 to TRBJ2-5; no definite D call. The CDR3 sequence is 10 residues long. Germline CDR1 is SQVTM and CDR2 is ANQGSEA. V lost 5 bases, J lost 0 bases, and 1 base lay in between. DNA for the CDR3: TGCAGCGTTAACCAAGAGACCCAGTACTTC. This codes for CSVNQETQYF.

This clone was observed a few times. This chain links TRBV10-3 with TRBJ2-7, with 10 bases matching TRBD2. Trimming took 5 bases from V and 5 from J; bases not matched to a gene: 3. The germline CDR1 and CDR2 sequences are ENHRY and SYGVKD. CDR3 length: 13 residues. CDR3 bases: TGTGCCATCAGTCCTAGCGGGAGCCACGAGCAGTACTTC. It codes for CAISPSGSHEQYF.

This rearrangement joins TRBV29-1 to TRBJ1-1; the D is unclear. CDR3 length: 14 residues. With 0 bases removed from V and 0 bases from J, the gap between germline ends came to 8 bases. Germline V gives CDR1 SQVTM, CDR2 ANQGSEA. In nucleotides, the CDR3 is TGCAGCGTTGAAGAGGCGTCACTGAACACTGAAGCTTTCTTT. Translating gives CSVEEASLNTEAFF. The complete variable domain, with remaining parts taken from reference TRBV29-1 and TRBJ1-1, reads SAVISQKPSRDICQRGTSLTIQCQVDSQVTMMFWYRQQPGQSLTLIATANQGSEATYESGFVIDKFPISRPNLTFSTLTVSNMSPEDSSIYLCSVEEASLNTEAFFGQGTRLTVV.

This clone has just a few counts. The chain is built from TRBV27 and TRBJ1-2; D unclear. The CDR3 totals 13 residues. V was pared by 2 bases and J by 2 bases, with 6 bases between. In germline, CDR1 is MNHEY, CDR2 SMNVEV (reference sequence). The CDR3 loop reads CASSLTNNYGYTF. The CDR3 bases are TGTGCCAGCAGTTTAACAAACAACTATGGCTACACCTTC.

In this sample, this clone turned up a few times. V gene TRBV7-9 combines with J gene TRBJ1-1; D uncertain. The CDR3 covers 12 residues. V gave up 1 base and J gave up 10 bases, with 10 bases separating them. From germline, CDR1 is SEHNR and CDR2 FQNEAQ (reference sequence). The CDR3 loop reads CASSLEGSVAFF. The CDR3 region has the DNA TGTGCCAGCAGCTTAGAGGGTTCTGTAGCTTTCTTT.

There are a few counts of this clone. This chain uses TRBV6-5 with TRBJ2-7; 9 bases are shared with TRBD1. Per germline, CDR1 MNHEY and CDR2 SVGAGI. This CDR3 has 15 residues. V lost 5 bases and J lost 5; bases outside the gene matches: 10. The CDR3 is CASSTLGQGRHEQYF. CDR3 nucleotide sequence: TGTGCCAGCAGTACACTAGGACAGGGGAGGCACGAGCAGTACTTC.

The chain recombines TRBV18 with TRBJ2-5; D possibly uses TRBD1 or TRBD2 (5 bases each). The CDR3 is 15 residues long. Trimming left V 6 bases short and J 4 bases short, with 18 bases between. Germline CDR1 is KGHSH and CDR2 is LQKENI. CDR3 sequence (DNA): TGTGCCAGCTCGCCTCCGGGACGAGGAGGAGAGACCCAGTACTTC. The encoded protein is CASSPPGRGGETQYF.

The genes are TRBV15 and TRBJ2-7, with D perhaps matching TRBD1 or TRBD2 (6 bases each). Looked up from germline, CDR1 is LNHNV and CDR2 is YYDKDF (reference sequence). V was shortened by 0 bases and J by 2 bases, with 11 bases between the two germline ends. The CDR3 totals 15 residues. CDR3 sequence reads: CATSRDPGATYEQYF. Written as DNA, the CDR3 is TGTGCCACCAGCAGAGACCCGGGGGCTACCTACGAGCAGTACTTC.

On this clone itself: An end of the junction does not agree with germline; a read error may underlie this. This chain joins TRBV7-7 and TRBJ2-3, with D uncertain. In germline, CDR1 is SSHAT, CDR2 FNYEAQ (reference sequence). The CDR3 has 14 residues. CDR3 loop: CASTPVPRADTQYF. CDR3 nucleotide sequence: TGTGCTAGCACCCCCGTGCCTAGGGCAGATACGCAGTATTTT.

V is TRBV28 and J is TRBJ1-1; D is ambiguous. Between the trimmed V and J ends, which lost 2 bases and 6 bases, there was a span of 13 bases. The CDR3 is made up of 14 amino acids. Germline CDR1 MDHEN, CDR2 SYDVKM. CDR3 region: CASSLALEGAEAFF. CDR3 coding DNA: TGTGCCAGCAGTTTAGCATTAGAGGGAGCTGAAGCTTTCTTT. The full variable domain, its missing parts supplied by reference TRBV28 and TRBJ1-1, is DVKVTQSSRYLVKRTGEKVFLECVQDMDHENMFWYRQDPGLGLRLIYFSYDVKMKEKGDIPEGYSVSREKKERFSLILESASTNQTSMYLCASSLALEGAEAFFGQGTRLTVV.

Note on this clone: This sample includes further DNA sequences coding for the same CDR3. The V call is TRBV9, the J call TRBJ2-3; D remains ambiguous. The CDR3 covers 12 residues. CDR1 is SGDLS and CDR2 is YYNGEE in the germline V gene. V lost 0 bases and J 3 bases, leaving 2 bases between the germline ends. The CDR3 spells CASSVATDTQYF. The DNA for the CDR3 is TGTGCCAGCAGCGTAGCTACAGATACGCAGTATTTT.

This clone has only a few counts. The chain employs TRBV14 and TRBJ1-2; 8 nucleotides agree with TRBD1. The CDR3 is made up of 13 amino acids. Germline trimming cut 4 bases from V and 3 bases from J; bases unmatched to any gene: 1. The germline CDR1 and CDR2 sequences are SGHDN and FVKESK. In DNA, the CDR3 is TGTGCCAGCAGCCCGGGACAGGACTATGGCTACACCTTC. Its translation is CASSPGQDYGYTF. The full variable domain, rest sourced from reference TRBV14 and TRBJ1-2, is EAGVTQFPSHSVIEKGQTVTLRCDPISGHDNLYWYRRVMGKEIKFLLHFVKESKQDESGMPNNRFLAERTGGTYSTLKVQPAELEDSGVYFCASSPGQDYGYTFGSGTRLTVV.

This clone was found a few times. The chain joins TRBV29-1 to TRBJ1-1, with 7 bases fitting TRBD1. Germline loops: CDR1 SQVTM, CDR2 ANQGSEA. The CDR3 length is 12 residues. V gave up 6 bases and J gave up 4 bases; unmatched junction bases: 5. The CDR3 DNA reads as TGCAGCGTGTTCAGGGGGGCCACTGAAGCTTTCTTT. Encoded protein: CSVFRGATEAFF.

The sample holds a few counts of this clone. J is TRBJ2-3 and V is TRBV29-1, with TRBD1 identical over 7 bases. After removal of 7 bases from V and 2 bases from J, the junction contained 6 bases not matched to a gene. CDR3 length: 13 amino acids. Germline CDR1 is SQVTM and CDR2 is ANQGSEA. CDR3 sequence reads: CSARGQYTDTQYF. CDR3 DNA sequence: TGCAGCGCCCGGGGACAGTACACAGATACGCAGTATTTT.

V is TRBV29-1 and J is TRBJ1-1; D gene ambiguous. The CDR3 loop spans 13 amino acids. Trimming took 3 bases from V and 5 from J, leaving 13 bases between them. Germline loops: CDR1 SQVTM, CDR2 ANQGSEA. This CDR3 is CSVEGRLLTEAFF. The DNA of the CDR3 is TGCAGCGTTGAGGGCAGGCTTCTGACTGAAGCTTTCTTT.